This T cell receptor beta chain originates from a study of T cells in Graves' hyperthyroidism and ophthalmopathy. Whole-study results and caveats: A median roughly 6.6 months before onset, the model predicted ophthalmopathy.

V lost 2 bases to trimming and J lost 9 bases, with 11 bases between them. CDR3 length equals 12 residues. With regard to this clonotype: Its antigen is not known.

Amplified TCR beta CDR3 regions came from RNA transcripts. First-round RT-PCR of the TCR CDR3 relied on the HTBI primer set. TCRdb independently ran MiXCR on the multiplex PCR reads; one entry per CDR3 protein. The table has a few hundred thousand distinct CDR3 sequences, nearly 15% seen once; the top ten hold roughly a fifth. The source material was blood. This receptor was taken from a woman aged 60-70 years with Graves' ophthalmopathy. The genes are TRBV12-3 or TRBV12-4 and TRBJ2-7, with a possible D match to TRBD2 (5 bases). The CDR3 region has the DNA TGTGCCAGCAGTTTACGGGGTTTAGGGCAGTACTTC. This gives the protein CASSLRGLGQYF.